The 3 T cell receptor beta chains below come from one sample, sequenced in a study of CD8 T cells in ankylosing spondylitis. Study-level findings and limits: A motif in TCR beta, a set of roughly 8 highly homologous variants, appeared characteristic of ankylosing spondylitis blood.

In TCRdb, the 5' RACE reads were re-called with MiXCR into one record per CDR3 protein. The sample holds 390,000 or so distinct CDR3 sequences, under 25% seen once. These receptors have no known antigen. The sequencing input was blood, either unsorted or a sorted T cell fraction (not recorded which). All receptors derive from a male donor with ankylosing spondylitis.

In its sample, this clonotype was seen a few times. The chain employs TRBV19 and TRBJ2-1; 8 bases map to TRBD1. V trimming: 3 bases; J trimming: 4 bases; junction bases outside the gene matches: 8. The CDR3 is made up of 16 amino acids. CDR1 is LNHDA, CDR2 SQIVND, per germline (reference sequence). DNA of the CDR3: TGTGCCAGTAGTATTACCCGAGGACAGGGTTACAATGAGCAGTTCTTC. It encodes CASSITRGQGYNEQFF. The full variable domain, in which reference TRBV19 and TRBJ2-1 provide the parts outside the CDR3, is DGGITQSPKYLFRKEGQNVTLSCEQNLNHDAMYWYRQDPGQGLRLIYYSQIVNDFQKGDIAEGYSVSREKKESFPLTVTSAQKNPTAFYLCASSITRGQGYNEQFFGPGTRLTVL.

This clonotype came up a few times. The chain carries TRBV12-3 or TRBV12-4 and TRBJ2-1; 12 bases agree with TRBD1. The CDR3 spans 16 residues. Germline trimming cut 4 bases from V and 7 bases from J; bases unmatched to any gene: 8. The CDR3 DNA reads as TGTGCCAGCAGTTCCGGGGGACAGGGGGCGGATAATGAGCAGTTCTTC. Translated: CASSSGGQGADNEQFF.

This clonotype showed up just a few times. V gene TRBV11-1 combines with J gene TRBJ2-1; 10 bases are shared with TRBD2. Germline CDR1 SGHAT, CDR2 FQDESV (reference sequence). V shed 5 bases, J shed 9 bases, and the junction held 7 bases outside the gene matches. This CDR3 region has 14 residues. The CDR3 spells CASSVGTSDGEQFF. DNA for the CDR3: TGTGCCAGCAGCGTCGGGACTAGCGACGGTGAGCAGTTCTTC.